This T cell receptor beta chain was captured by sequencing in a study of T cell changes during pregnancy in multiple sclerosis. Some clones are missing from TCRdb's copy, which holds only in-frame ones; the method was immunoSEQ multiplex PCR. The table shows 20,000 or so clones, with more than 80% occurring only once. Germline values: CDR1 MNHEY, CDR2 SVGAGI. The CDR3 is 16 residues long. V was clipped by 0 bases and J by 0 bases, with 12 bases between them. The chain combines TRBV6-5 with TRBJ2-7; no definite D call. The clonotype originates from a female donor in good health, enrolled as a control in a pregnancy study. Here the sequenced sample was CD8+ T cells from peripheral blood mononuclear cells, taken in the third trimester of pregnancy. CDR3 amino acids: CASSYSTLASSYEQYF. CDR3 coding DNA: TGTGCCAGCAGTTACTCGACTTTAGCCAGCTCCTACGAGCAGTACTTC.